Below, one TCR beta chain is given with its context. The CDR3 is 16 residues long. V was shortened by 3 bases and J by 2 bases, with 17 bases between the two germline ends. Germline V gives CDR1 SGHAT, CDR2 FQNNGV. The sample is drawn from a study of blood T cell repertoires in COVID-19. Study details: Some COVID-19 samples were acute and others convalescent; all came from the United States, Italy and Spain. Sources were T cells, B-cell-depleted T cells, or PBMCs; the material itself was cDNA or gDNA.

As processed by the authors: The authors estimated nucleated cell counts from reference gene primer amplification. The assay was immunoSEQ multiplex PCR, and TCRdb's table has in-frame clones only and misses some. The DNA gave D and trimming, while V, J and clone size come from that table. The table shows around 100,000 clones, with approximately 92% occurring only once. This sequence was found in a man aged 45-65 years with active COVID-19. What was sequenced was peripheral blood. The chain links TRBV11-2 to TRBJ2-7; D might be TRBD2 (6 bases). This CDR3 reads CASSFATGRGPYEQYF. The CDR3 nucleotides read TGTGCCAGCAGCTTCGCTACTGGGCGGGGTCCCTACGAGCAGTACTTC.